The clone carrying this TCR beta chain was counted many times. This CDR3 spans 14 amino acids. Trimming removed 8 bases from V and 4 bases from J; junction bases left unmatched: 7. Germline CDR1 reads SNHLY; CDR2 reads FYNNEI. Genomic DNA yielded TCR beta CDR3, amplified by two-round multiplex PCR. Round one of PCR was performed, and it used primers specific to each TRBV and TRBJ gene. TCRdb re-derived calls from the multiplex PCR reads in MiXCR, one entry per CDR3 protein. Of roughly 30,000 distinct CDR3 sequences listed, around 41% are singletons. The sample comes from a study of prognosis after radiotherapy for stage I lung cancer. Overall study: Among the patients, several had squamous cell carcinoma and 11 to 13 had adenocarcinoma.

Sequencing used PBMCs, obtained before or after stereotactic body radiation therapy (not recorded which). This clonotype was obtained from a donor over 45 with non-small cell lung cancer. J is TRBJ2-3 and V is TRBV2, with 9 bases matching TRBD1. DNA of the CDR3: TGTGCCAGCGCCGGGACAGGGACCTCAGATACGCAGTATTTT. Its translation is CASAGTGTSDTQYF.